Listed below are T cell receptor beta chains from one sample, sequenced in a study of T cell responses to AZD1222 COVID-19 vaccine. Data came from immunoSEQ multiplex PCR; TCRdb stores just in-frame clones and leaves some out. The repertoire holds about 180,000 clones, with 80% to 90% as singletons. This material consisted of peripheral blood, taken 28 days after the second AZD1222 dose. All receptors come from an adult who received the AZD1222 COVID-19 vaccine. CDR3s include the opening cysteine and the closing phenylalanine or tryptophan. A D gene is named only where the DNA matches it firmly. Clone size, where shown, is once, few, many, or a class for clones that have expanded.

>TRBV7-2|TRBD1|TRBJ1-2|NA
CASSLERQGAGYGYTF
TGTGCCAGCAGCTTAGAGAGACAGGGGGCTGGCTATGGCTACACCTTC
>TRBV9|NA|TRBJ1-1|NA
CATSPQDEAAFF
TGTGCCACGTCCCCCCAGGACGAGGCAGCTTTCTTT
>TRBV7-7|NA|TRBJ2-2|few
CASSPDGVGTGELFF
TGTGCCAGCAGCCCTGATGGGGTCGGCACCGGGGAGCTGTTTTTT
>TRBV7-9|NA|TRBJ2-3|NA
CASSRGGGGTDTQYF
TGTGCCAGCAGCAGAGGGGGGGGAGGCACAGATACGCAGTATTTT
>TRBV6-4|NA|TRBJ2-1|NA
CASSENNEQFF
TGTGCCAGCAGTGAGAACAATGAGCAGTTCTTC
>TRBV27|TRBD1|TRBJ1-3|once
CASSLGTGAGNTIYF
TGTGCCAGCAGTCTAGGGACAGGAGCTGGAAACACCATATATTTT
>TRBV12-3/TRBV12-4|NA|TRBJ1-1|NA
CASSLGLNTEAFF
TGTGCCAGCAGTTTAGGACTGAACACTGAAGCTTTCTTT
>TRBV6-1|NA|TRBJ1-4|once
CASSASLPVTTNEKLFF
TGTGCCAGCAGTGCGAGCCTCCCCGTTACAACTAATGAAAAACTGTTTTTT
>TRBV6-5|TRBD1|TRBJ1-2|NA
CASSFLRDRVNYGYTF
TGTGCCAGCAGTTTCCTCCGGGACAGAGTTAACTATGGCTACACCTTC
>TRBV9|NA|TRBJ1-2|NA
CASSVGTSANYGYTF
TGTGCCAGCAGCGTAGGGACATCCGCTAACTATGGCTACACCTTC
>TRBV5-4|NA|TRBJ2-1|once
CASSLDLAESYNEQFF
TGTGCCAGCAGCTTGGATCTGGCTGAATCCTACAATGAGCAGTTCTTC
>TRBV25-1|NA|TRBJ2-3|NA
CASSERRGARVDTQYF
TGTGCCAGCAGTGAAAGGAGGGGCGCAAGGGTAGATACGCAGTATTTT
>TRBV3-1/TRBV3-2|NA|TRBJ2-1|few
CASSQDPGSGEQFF
TGTGCCAGCAGCCAAGATCCAGGAAGCGGGGAGCAGTTCTTC
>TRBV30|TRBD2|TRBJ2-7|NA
CAWSTSGDHEQYF
TGTGCCTGGAGTACTAGCGGGGACCACGAGCAGTACTTC
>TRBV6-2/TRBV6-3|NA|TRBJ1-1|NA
CASSYSTGGWTEAFF
TGTGCCAGCAGTTACTCGACAGGCGGGTGGACTGAAGCTTTCTTT
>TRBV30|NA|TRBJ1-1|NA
CAWSVRPNTEAFF
TGTGCCTGGAGTGTAAGGCCGAACACTGAAGCTTTCTTT